What follows are 19 T cell receptor beta chains derived from one specimen sequenced in a study of cytomegalovirus exposure and HLA in healthy donors. The PCR contained 60 Vbeta and 13 Jbeta primers. This table comes from immunoSEQ multiplex PCR, and its TCRdb copy is limited to in-frame clones, with some not included. In total, the table holds over 90,000 clones. The specimen sequenced was PBMCs. Every receptor here comes from a man aged 40-55 years in good health and CMV-seronegative.

The chain combines TRBV5-4 with TRBJ1-3, with a tentative D call TRBD1 (5 bases). The ends were cut back, 5 bases at V and 0 bases at J, with 12 bases in the middle. The CDR3 is made up of 15 amino acids. Per the germline V gene, CDR1 is SGHNT and CDR2 is YYREEE (reference sequence). The CDR3 bases are TGTGCCAGCAGTCCGACAGCCTCCTCTGGAAACACCATATATTTT. Protein product: CASSPTASSGNTIYF.

The rearrangement links TRBV27 to TRBJ1-2; D call uncertain. V was cut by 9 bases and J by 1 base, with 12 bases left in between. CDR1 is MNHEY and CDR2 is SMNVEV in the germline V gene (reference sequence). The length of the CDR3 is 13 residues. The CDR3 DNA follows: TGTGCCAGTCGTCCCGGGTTTAACTATGGCTACACCTTC. This gives the protein CASRPGFNYGYTF.

V is TRBV7-2 and J is TRBJ1-2; maybe TRBD1 (5 bases). Trimming stripped 4 bases from V and 2 bases from J, with 8 bases between. The CDR3 is 13 amino acids. Germline CDR1 reads SGHTA; CDR2 reads FQGNSA. DNA for the CDR3: TGTGCCAGCAGCTCCGGGGGAAACTATGGCTACACCTTC. Encoded protein: CASSSGGNYGYTF.

The V gene is TRBV5-6, the J gene TRBJ2-5; TRBD2 might be the D (5 bases). With the DNA end fitting TRBJ2-7 better, the J assignment may be wrong. Germline V gene data show CDR1 as SGHDT and CDR2 as YYEEEE. The CDR3 has 15 amino acids. This CDR3 is CASSLNGGSSYEQYF. The CDR3 region has the DNA TGTGCCAGCAGCTTGAACGGAGGCAGCTCCTACGAGCAGTACTTC.

V usage is TRBV6-5 and J usage is TRBJ1-3; no clear D. CDR3 length: 15 amino acids. Trimming removed 0 bases at V and 2 bases at J, with 8 bases between. Germline V gene sequence: CDR1 MNHEY, CDR2 SVGAGI. This CDR3 is CASSYSISAGNTIYF. The CDR3, as DNA: TGTGCCAGCAGTTACTCGATTTCGGCTGGAAACACCATATATTTT.

V is TRBV27 and J is TRBJ2-3; D possibly corresponds to TRBD2 (5 bases). V gave up 3 bases and J gave up 4 bases, with 17 bases separating them. Germline assignment: CDR1 MNHEY and CDR2 SMNVEV (reference sequence). This CDR3 has 16 residues. This CDR3 reads CASSFFLGVLADTQYF. In DNA, the CDR3 is TGTGCCAGCAGTTTTTTCCTCGGGGTTTTGGCAGATACGCAGTATTTT.

The chain has TRBV7-8 and TRBJ2-1; 8 nucleotides align to TRBD1. Germline V CDR1 and CDR2: SGHVS, FQNEAQ. V was clipped by 4 bases and J by 6 bases; unmatched bases: 5. The CDR3 length is 14 residues. The CDR3 nucleotides are TGTGCCAGCAGCTCCCGGACAGGGTTCAATGAGCAGTTCTTC. Translation gives CASSSRTGFNEQFF.

The gene calls are TRBV18 and TRBJ1-1; 8 bases match TRBD1. V was pared by 6 bases and J by 5 bases, with 11 bases of the junction left unmatched. The CDR3 has 15 amino acids. From germline, CDR1 is KGHSH and CDR2 LQKENI. CDR3 protein: CASSPIPTGVTEAFF. The CDR3 nucleotides are TGTGCCAGCTCGCCGATCCCGACAGGGGTGACTGAAGCTTTCTTT.

The chain uses TRBV2 and TRBJ2-7, with 7 bases lining up with TRBD2. V lost 5 bases and J lost 2; bases outside the gene matches: 6. Germline CDR1 SNHLY, CDR2 FYNNEI. The CDR3 has 14 residues. CDR3 in amino acids: CASSPQRDTYEQYF. The CDR3 DNA reads as TGTGCCAGCAGTCCCCAGCGGGATACCTACGAGCAGTACTTC.

V and J are TRBV28 and TRBJ1-5; the match to TRBD1 covers 9 bases. Germline V gene lookup returns CDR1 MDHEN and CDR2 SYDVKM. CDR3 length: 16 amino acids. V shed 6 bases and J 2 bases; nucleotides not matched to a gene: 8. In nucleotides, the CDR3 is TGTGCCAGCAGGACAGGGGGGTACCGGGGCAATCAGCCCCAGCATTTT. This sequence encodes CASRTGGYRGNQPQHF.

The chain employs TRBV29-1 and TRBJ2-7, with 8 bases matching TRBD2. Losses at the gene ends were 6 bases for V and 0 bases for J; bases not matched to a gene: 10. CDR3 length: 15 amino acids. Germline CDR1 SQVTM, CDR2 ANQGSEA. The CDR3 region is CSVATGLVSSYEQYF. The DNA of the CDR3 is TGCAGCGTAGCGACGGGACTAGTGAGCTCCTACGAGCAGTACTTC.

This sequence joins TRBV7-2 and TRBJ1-1; D unresolved. In germline, CDR1 is SGHTA, CDR2 FQGNSA. The CDR3 is made up of 13 amino acids. Trimming removed 3 bases from V and 10 bases from J, with 15 bases in between. Written as DNA, the CDR3 is TGTGCCAGCAGCTTTCAGGACTCCAGCAGAGCTTTCTTT. It encodes CASSFQDSSRAFF.

The chain combines TRBV18 with TRBJ1-6; the D gene is possibly TRBD1 (6 bases). This CDR3 region has 14 residues. The germline gives CDR1 KGHSH, CDR2 LQKENI. V lost 2 bases and J lost 8, with 10 bases in between. In nucleotides, the CDR3 is TGTGCCAGCTCACCAAGGACAGAATATTCACCCCTCCACTTT. This sequence encodes CASSPRTEYSPLHF.

V gene TRBV10-3 combines with J gene TRBJ2-2; TRBD1 matches at 8 bases. CDR1 and CDR2 from the germline V gene are ENHRY and SYGVKD. CDR3 size: 13 residues. The trim removed 4 bases at V and 8 bases at J, leaving 3 bases unmatched. CDR3 in amino acids: CAISGTGTGELFF. CDR3 DNA: TGTGCCATCAGTGGGACAGGGACTGGGGAGCTGTTTTTT.

The V call is TRBV27, the J call TRBJ2-3; 8 positions match TRBD2. CDR3 length: 15 residues. Germline CDR1 reads MNHEY; CDR2 reads SMNVEV (reference sequence). V was clipped by 3 bases and J by 3 bases; unmatched bases: 5. The CDR3 region is CASSFTGRATDTQYF. The DNA for the CDR3 is TGTGCCAGCAGTTTTACCGGGAGGGCGACAGATACGCAGTATTTT.

V and J are TRBV18 and TRBJ1-1, with D possibly matching TRBD1 (5 bases). The CDR3 extends over 15 amino acids. CDR1 KGHSH and CDR2 LQKENI come from the germline V gene. V was trimmed by 2 bases and J by 0 bases, leaving 10 bases between them. The CDR3 nucleotides read TGTGCCAGCTCACCAGGGCAGGGTGTGAACACTGAAGCTTTCTTT. Translation gives CASSPGQGVNTEAFF.

DNA for the CDR3: TGTGCCTGGAGTGCACTAGCGCTCACAGATACGCAGTATTTT. Protein: CAWSALALTDTQYF. J is TRBJ2-3 and V is TRBV30; 7 nucleotides match TRBD2. Trimming at V came to 1 base and at J to 2 bases, leaving 3 bases not matched to a gene. There are 14 residues in the CDR3. The V gene's germline CDR1 is GTSNPN and CDR2 SVGIG (reference sequence).

The chain has TRBV29-1 and TRBJ2-7; 11 bases align to TRBD1. The CDR3 runs to 13 residues. Germline CDR1 reads SQVTM; CDR2 reads ANQGSEA. V gave up 7 bases and J gave up 6 bases; unmatched junction bases: 8. In nucleotides, the CDR3 is TGCAGCGCACGGACAGGGGGCTTTCTCGAGCAGTACTTC. The encoded protein is CSARTGGFLEQYF.

The rearrangement uses TRBV29-1 and TRBJ2-1; tentatively, D is TRBD2 (6 bases). V was shortened by 4 bases and J by 9 bases, with 10 bases between the two germline ends. The CDR3 length is 11 residues. Germline V CDR1 and CDR2: SQVTM, ANQGSEA. The CDR3 is CSVATRTEQFF. CDR3 nucleotides: TGCAGCGTTGCGACTAGGACTGAGCAGTTCTTC.